This TCR beta chain was observed in a study of blood T cell repertoires in COVID-19. This CDR3 spans 18 amino acids. Germline V gives CDR1 SEHNR, CDR2 FQNEAQ (reference sequence). The V gene end was trimmed by 5 bases and the J gene end by 3 bases; junction bases not matched to a gene: 15. Measured with immunoSEQ multiplex PCR; TCRdb has only the in-frame clones, and not every one. The sample contains over 75,000 clones, around nine tenths of which appear only once. V usage is TRBV7-9 and J usage is TRBJ2-2, with 7 bases fitting TRBD2. The sequenced material came from peripheral blood. This clonotype was sampled from a man aged 45-65 years with COVID-19, enrolled during active disease. The DNA of the CDR3 is TGTGCCAGCAGCACCCGGGGAGGGTATCAAGGGGACACCGGGGAGCTGTTTTTT. It encodes CASSTRGGYQGDTGELFF.